The T cell receptor beta chain under discussion was sequenced for a study of T cells in Graves' hyperthyroidism and ophthalmopathy. Notes on the study in general: Progression to ophthalmopathy was predicted a median of approximately 6.4 months early.

This CDR3 spans 15 amino acids. From germline, CDR1 is SNHLY and CDR2 FYNNEI. V lost 8 bases, J lost 7 bases, and 18 bases lay in between. Researchers amplified the TCR beta CDR3 regions from RNA transcripts. In the first-round RT-PCR of the TCR CDR3, the HTBI primer set was used. TCRdb independently ran MiXCR on the multiplex PCR reads; one entry per CDR3 protein. The sample lists under 450,000 distinct CDR3 sequences; less than 15% were seen once. This clonotype showed up just a few times. Its antigen remains unknown. Fresh peripheral blood, around 10 ml, yielded the PBMCs. The clonotype was recovered from a man aged 25-40 years with Graves' hyperthyroidism that later progressed to Graves' ophthalmopathy. Specimen: blood. The V gene is TRBV2, the J gene TRBJ1-6, with D possibly being TRBD1 (6 bases). The CDR3 is CASQYRAGENSPLHF. The DNA for the CDR3 is TGTGCCAGCCAATATCGGGCAGGGGAGAATTCACCCCTCCACTTT.